The 2 T cell receptor beta chains presented below share a single source sample, sequenced in a study of tumor and adjacent non-tumor tissue in lung cancer. This sample's RNA came from whole unsorted tissue. This non-tumor lung sample came from over 3 cm beyond the tumor edge. Three rounds of nested PCR, following a modified ARM-PCR protocol, produced the TCRbeta library. Each CDR3 protein is one row after TCRdb ran MiXCR on the multiplex PCR reads. In the table there are under 80,000 distinct CDR3 sequences, more than 75% of which are singletons. Sequencing was done on a sample of distant non-tumor lung tissue. The receptors were sampled from a man aged 60 to 75 with non-small cell lung cancer.

This clonotype occurred a few times. It may be a read error: a sequence one base away is much more abundant. The chain combines TRBV28 with TRBJ2-7; D perhaps matches TRBD2 (5 bases). The CDR3 loop spans 14 amino acids. Germline V gene data show CDR1 as MDHEN and CDR2 as SYDVKM. This chain's CDR3 is CTSSFEGNTYEQYF. CDR3 nucleotides: TGTACCAGCAGTTTCGAGGGAAATACCTACGAGCAGTACTTC.

Worth noting for this clonotype: At one end, the junction sequence differs from germline, possibly due to a read error. The genes are TRBV16 and TRBJ1-5; D remains ambiguous. The germline V gene has CDR1 KGHSY and CDR2 FQNENV. The CDR3 length is 15 residues. This CDR3 reads CASSQIYALNQPQLF. The CDR3 nucleotides read TGTGCCAGCAGCCAAATCTACGCCTTAAATCAGCCCCAGCTCTTT.